This TCR beta chain was retrieved from a study of blood T cell repertoires in COVID-19. Turning to the study itself: Researchers got acute and convalescent COVID-19 samples from the United States, Italy and Spain. T cells, B-cell-depleted T cells, or PBMCs supplied cDNA or gDNA.

Germline loops: CDR1 LNHDA, CDR2 SQIVND (reference sequence). Trimming took off 1 base at V and 2 bases at J, with 11 bases between the two ends. CDR3 length: 15 amino acids. The repertoire was sequenced with immunoSEQ multiplex PCR; TCRdb's copy has only in-frame clones and lacks some. The table records 200,000 to 250,000 clones, roughly 84% of them present only once. The TCR sequence derives from a woman of 80 years or more with active or convalescent COVID-19. The chain links TRBV19 to TRBJ1-2, with D possibly being TRBD1 (5 bases). Sequenced input: peripheral blood. CDR3 nucleotides: TGTGCCAGTAGTATAGCTGGCAGGGAAAACTATGGCTACACCTTC. Protein product: CASSIAGRENYGYTF.